The sequence of this T cell receptor beta chain was determined in a study of regulatory T cells in long-lasting Graves disease. This CDR3 has 16 residues. Unmatched junction bases numbered 4, after V lost 0 bases and J lost 1 base. In germline, CDR1 is SGDLS, CDR2 YYNGEE. Assembly of TCR beta libraries relied on iRepertoire HTBI primers together with Arm-PCR of CDR3 regions. TCRdb reprocessed the multiplex PCR reads with MiXCR, giving one entry per CDR3 protein. The data contain 400,000 to 550,000 distinct CDR3 sequences, roughly 17% of them singletons. As for time point: newly diagnosed GD, antithyroid drugs for less than 3 months. Preparation of the TCR library used RNA extracted from PBMCs. The table lists this clonotype with many counts. These data also featured in a second study, about T cells in Graves' hyperthyroidism and ophthalmopathy.

This sample comprised peripheral blood mononuclear cells (PBMCs), obtained at new diagnosis, from a patient treated with antithyroid drugs. The sequence came from a woman under 30 with Graves disease. The chain recombines TRBV9 with TRBJ2-3, with 8 bases aligning to TRBD2. In DNA, the CDR3 is TGTGCCAGCAGCGTAGCAGAACTAGCGGGCACAGATACGCAGTATTTT. Amino acids: CASSVAELAGTDTQYF.